One sample yielded the 11 T cell receptor beta chains listed below, sequenced in a study of early T cells in non-severe SARS-CoV-2 infection. One entry per CDR3 protein results from TCRdb running MiXCR on the 5' RACE reads. The table has 70,000 to 90,000 distinct CDR3 sequences, roughly a tenth seen once. The sequencing here drew on whole blood, taken at baseline. The receptors derive from an adult who was a healthcare worker with PCR-confirmed SARS-CoV-2 infection or an uninfected control (not recorded which).

This clonotype has more than one count but fewer than ten. The chain's CDR3 is CASTMGSPTDTQYF. CDR3 nucleotide sequence: TGTGCCAGCACTATGGGTTCACCCACAGATACGCAGTATTTT. The V and J genes are TRBV12-3 or TRBV12-4 and TRBJ2-3, with D hard to call. Between the trimmed V and J ends, which lost 7 bases and 2 bases, there was a span of 13 bases. The CDR3 contains 14 residues.

Many counts were recorded for this clonotype. J is TRBJ2-7 and V is TRBV28; D remains ambiguous. Deletions cut 2 bases from V and 4 bases from J, with 3 bases between. The CDR3 extends over 11 amino acids. CDR1 is MDHEN, CDR2 SYDVKM, per germline. The CDR3 coding sequence is TGTGCCAGCAGTTTACAATACGAGCAGTACTTC. Translation: CASSLQYEQYF.

This clonotype was seen a handful of times. This chain uses TRBV20-1 with TRBJ1-6, with 7 bases matching TRBD1. The CDR3 has 13 amino acids. Germline V gene lookup returns CDR1 DFQATT and CDR2 SNEGSKA (reference sequence). V was clipped by 2 bases and J by 7 bases; unmatched bases: 2. The CDR3 DNA follows: TGCAGTGCTAGATACAGGGGAAATTCACCCCTCCACTTT. Translated, it gives CSARYRGNSPLHF.

This clonotype turned up a few times. The CDR3 DNA sequence: TGTGCCTGGAAGGACAAGATTACATCCTACGAGCAGTACTTC. It encodes CAWKDKITSYEQYF. The rearrangement uses TRBV30 and TRBJ2-7; a weak D match, TRBD1 (5 bases). The ends were cut back, 4 bases at V and 1 base at J, with 14 bases in the middle. CDR1 GTSNPN and CDR2 SVGIG come from the germline V gene (reference sequence). This CDR3 is 14 amino acids long. Looking up the rest from reference TRBV30 and TRBJ2-7 gives the full variable domain: SQTIHQWPATLVQPVGSPLSLECTVEGTSNPNLYWYRQAAGRGLQLLFYSVGIGQISSEVPQNLSASRPQDRQFILSSKKLLLSDSGFYLCAWKDKITSYEQYFGPGTRLTVT.

The V gene is TRBV10-3, the J gene TRBJ2-7, with D perhaps matching TRBD1 or TRBD2 (5 bases each). This CDR3 has 12 residues. The germline V and J ends were trimmed by 4 bases and 7 bases, with 11 bases remaining between them. The germline V gene encodes CDR1 ENHRY and CDR2 SYGVKD. The CDR3: CAISAERGEQYF. The DNA for the CDR3 is TGTGCCATCAGTGCTGAGAGGGGAGAGCAGTACTTC.

This clonotype was recorded at least ten times. The V call is TRBV30, the J call TRBJ1-2; TRBD1 aligns across 10 bases. This CDR3 contains 14 residues. V was clipped by 2 bases and J by 5 bases; unmatched bases: 5. Germline V gene data show CDR1 as GTSNPN and CDR2 as SVGIG (reference sequence). CDR3 sequence (DNA): TGTGCCTGGAGTTCTCCGGGACAGGGGTATGGCTACACCTTC. Translated, it gives CAWSSPGQGYGYTF.

This clonotype showed up many times. This chain uses TRBV27 with TRBJ2-1; 8 nucleotides agree with TRBD2. V dropped 3 bases and J dropped 0; count of bases not matched to a gene: 4. Looked up from germline, CDR1 is MNHEY and CDR2 is SMNVEV (reference sequence). This CDR3 is built from 16 residues. The CDR3 loop reads CASSFLAGRSYNEQFF. The DNA of the CDR3 is TGTGCCAGCAGTTTTCTAGCGGGCCGCTCCTACAATGAGCAGTTCTTC.

V is TRBV10-3 and J is TRBJ2-5; D assignment may be TRBD1 or TRBD2 (5 bases each). Looked up from germline, CDR1 is ENHRY and CDR2 is SYGVKD. The V and J ends lost 8 bases and 4 bases respectively, with 5 bases between them. The CDR3 contains 10 residues. The CDR3 nucleotides read TGTGCCATCGGGGGAGAGACCCAGTACTTC. Translated: CAIGGETQYF.

This clonotype was seen a handful of times. The chain links TRBV3-1 to TRBJ2-7; no clear D. CDR1 is LGHDT, CDR2 YNNKEL, per germline (reference sequence). V gave up 1 base and J gave up 5 bases, with 12 bases separating them. The CDR3 consists of 14 residues. CDR3 DNA: TGTGCCAGCAGCCAAGGAGCTCTCGTCAACGAGCAGTACTTC. Amino acid sequence: CASSQGALVNEQYF.

The chain joins TRBV29-1 to TRBJ2-7, with D unresolved. CDR1 and CDR2 from the germline V gene are SQVTM and ANQGSEA. Trimming left V 7 bases short and J 10 bases short, with 20 bases between. CDR3 size: 12 residues. Here the CDR3 DNA reads TGCAGCGCCCATGATAGGCAGGCCCTCCAGTACTTC. This translates into CSAHDRQALQYF.

The rearrangement uses TRBV20-1 and TRBJ2-1, with 14 positions matching TRBD2. This CDR3 contains 15 residues. Germline V gene lookup returns CDR1 DFQATT and CDR2 SNEGSKA (reference sequence). V shed 3 bases and J 10 bases; nucleotides not matched to a gene: 8. The CDR3 reads CSASATSGREGEQFF. CDR3 in DNA: TGCAGTGCTAGTGCGACTAGCGGGAGGGAGGGAGAGCAGTTCTTC.